These T cell receptor beta chains were read from a single sample in a study of cytomegalovirus exposure and HLA in healthy donors. Using immunoSEQ multiplex PCR, the repertoire was profiled, and TCRdb retains in-frame clones only, with some absent. The sample comprises some 150,000 clones, less than 85% of which are singletons, and 3.5% to 5% rests with the top ten. The specimen was PBMCs. The source of these receptors is a man younger than 35 in good health and CMV-seropositive. Both conserved end residues are part of each CDR3. Each record gives: CDR3 length, V gene, clone size, J gene, D gene, CDR3 DNA, CDR3 protein. The D gene is left open where the match is weak. Size tells how often a clone was seen (once, few, many) or the class of an expanded clone, and some rows leave it out.

CDR3 length: 13; V gene: TRBV6-4; clone size: many; J gene: TRBJ2-3; D gene: .; CDR3 DNA: TGTGCCAGCAGTGTCAGCGGCACAGATACGCAGTATTTT; CDR3 protein: CASSVSGTDTQYF
CDR3 length: 11; V gene: TRBV6-5; clone size: .; J gene: TRBJ1-2; D gene: .; CDR3 DNA: TGTGCCAGCAGTTCCAGGGCAGGCTACACCTTC; CDR3 protein: CASSSRAGYTF
CDR3 length: 16; V gene: TRBV7-9; clone size: .; J gene: TRBJ1-3; D gene: .; CDR3 DNA: TGTGCCAGCAGCCCCCGGGGAGGGGAAGTTGGAAACACCATATATTTT; CDR3 protein: CASSPRGGEVGNTIYF
CDR3 length: 13; V gene: TRBV29-1; clone size: few; J gene: TRBJ2-7; D gene: .; CDR3 DNA: TGCAGCGTCCTTACAGGGAAATCCTACGAGCAGTACTTC; CDR3 protein: CSVLTGKSYEQYF
CDR3 length: 14; V gene: TRBV11-3; clone size: few; J gene: TRBJ2-5; D gene: .; CDR3 DNA: TGTGCCAGCAGCTTAGGAGGGAACCAAGAGACCCAGTACTTC; CDR3 protein: CASSLGGNQETQYF
CDR3 length: 16; V gene: TRBV5-4; clone size: .; J gene: TRBJ1-1; D gene: .; CDR3 DNA: TGTGCCAGCAGCTTGGACCCCGATATCGGGAGCACTGAAGCTTTCTTT; CDR3 protein: CASSLDPDIGSTEAFF
CDR3 length: 14; V gene: TRBV5-1; clone size: .; J gene: TRBJ1-2; D gene: .; CDR3 DNA: TGCGCCAGCAATTTTGGCGGAAGAACCTATGGCTACACCTTC; CDR3 protein: CASNFGGRTYGYTF
CDR3 length: 14; V gene: TRBV6-5; clone size: .; J gene: TRBJ2-1; D gene: .; CDR3 DNA: TGTGCCAGCAGTTATGGGGGGTCCTACAATGAGCAGTTCTTC; CDR3 protein: CASSYGGSYNEQFF
CDR3 length: 15; V gene: TRBV7-2; clone size: .; J gene: TRBJ2-7; D gene: .; CDR3 DNA: TGTGCCAGCAGCCCAAACAGGGGAGGCACCTACGAGCAGTACTTC; CDR3 protein: CASSPNRGGTYEQYF
CDR3 length: 16; V gene: TRBV7-6; clone size: .; J gene: TRBJ2-2; D gene: TRBD1; CDR3 DNA: TGTGCCAGCAGCCCAGGGACAGGCCTGGGGATCGGGGAGCTGTTTTTT; CDR3 protein: CASSPGTGLGIGELFF
CDR3 length: 13; V gene: TRBV23-1; clone size: .; J gene: TRBJ2-7; D gene: .; CDR3 DNA: TGCGCCAGCACCTGGCTGGTCGCCTACGAGCAGTACTTC; CDR3 protein: CASTWLVAYEQYF
CDR3 length: 12; V gene: TRBV14; clone size: .; J gene: TRBJ2-6; D gene: .; CDR3 DNA: TGTGCCAGCAGTTATGGGGCCAACGTCCTGACTTTC; CDR3 protein: CASSYGANVLTF
CDR3 length: 17; V gene: TRBV27; clone size: few; J gene: TRBJ2-2; D gene: TRBD1; CDR3 DNA: TGTGCCAGCAGACCATACAGGGGCAGTGTCGACACCGGGGAGCTGTTTTTT; CDR3 protein: CASRPYRGSVDTGELFF
CDR3 length: 14; V gene: TRBV11-2; clone size: once; J gene: TRBJ1-1; D gene: .; CDR3 DNA: TGTGCCAGCAGCTCGGGGATCATGAACACTGAAGCTTTCTTT; CDR3 protein: CASSSGIMNTEAFF
CDR3 length: 14; V gene: TRBV28; clone size: once; J gene: TRBJ1-2; D gene: .; CDR3 DNA: TGTGCCAGCAGAACTACGGGACTTGGCTATGGCTACACCTTC; CDR3 protein: CASRTTGLGYGYTF
CDR3 length: 13; V gene: TRBV28; clone size: .; J gene: TRBJ1-5; D gene: TRBD1; CDR3 DNA: TGTGCCAGCAGAACAGGGGGCCGTCAGCCCCAGCATTTT; CDR3 protein: CASRTGGRQPQHF
CDR3 length: 14; V gene: TRBV10-2; clone size: .; J gene: TRBJ2-5; D gene: .; CDR3 DNA: TGCGCCTGTTCAGAGCTGGTTTCAGCGAAGACCCAGTACTTC; CDR3 protein: CACSELVSAKTQYF
CDR3 length: 15; V gene: TRBV5-4; clone size: .; J gene: TRBJ2-1; D gene: TRBD1; CDR3 DNA: TGTGCCAGCAGCTTAAGGACAGGGGGCAACAATGAGCAGTTCTTC; CDR3 protein: CASSLRTGGNNEQFF
CDR3 length: 14; V gene: TRBV4-1; clone size: .; J gene: TRBJ2-5; D gene: TRBD2; CDR3 DNA: TGCGCCAGCAGCTCAACTAGCGGCTCGGAGACCCAGTACTTC; CDR3 protein: CASSSTSGSETQYF
CDR3 length: 13; V gene: TRBV9; clone size: .; J gene: TRBJ2-7; D gene: .; CDR3 DNA: TGTGCCAGCAGCGCGAATCCCCGGGACTCACAGTACTTC; CDR3 protein: CASSANPRDSQYF
CDR3 length: 15; V gene: TRBV27; clone size: .; J gene: TRBJ1-2; D gene: TRBD1; CDR3 DNA: TGTGCCAGCAGTTCTTATCAGACAGGGGGGTTTGGCTACACCTTC; CDR3 protein: CASSSYQTGGFGYTF
CDR3 length: 15; V gene: TRBV18; clone size: .; J gene: TRBJ1-2; D gene: TRBD1; CDR3 DNA: TGTGCCAGCTCCCCCGAGACAGGGGGAGGGTATGGCTACACCTTC; CDR3 protein: CASSPETGGGYGYTF
CDR3 length: 15; V gene: TRBV18; clone size: .; J gene: TRBJ1-5; D gene: .; CDR3 DNA: TGTGCCAGCTCACCGACGACAGGCTACAATCAGCCCCAGCATTTT; CDR3 protein: CASSPTTGYNQPQHF
CDR3 length: 16; V gene: TRBV7-9; clone size: few; J gene: TRBJ2-5; D gene: TRBD2; CDR3 DNA: TGTGCCAGCAGCTTACGCCTAGCGGGGGATCAAGAGACCCAGTACTTC; CDR3 protein: CASSLRLAGDQETQYF
CDR3 length: 12; V gene: TRBV29-1; clone size: once; J gene: TRBJ2-7; D gene: TRBD2; CDR3 DNA: TGCAGCGTTGAGCGGGCGGGGGGCGATCAGTACTTC; CDR3 protein: CSVERAGGDQYF
CDR3 length: 14; V gene: TRBV15; clone size: .; J gene: TRBJ2-3; D gene: TRBD1; CDR3 DNA: TGTGCCACCAGCCTGGACAGGGGAACAGATACGCAGTATTTT; CDR3 protein: CATSLDRGTDTQYF
CDR3 length: 14; V gene: TRBV6-6; clone size: .; J gene: TRBJ1-6; D gene: .; CDR3 DNA: TGTGCCAGCAGTTACGAACAAAATAATTCACCCCTCCACTTT; CDR3 protein: CASSYEQNNSPLHF
CDR3 length: 15; V gene: TRBV6-6; clone size: .; J gene: TRBJ2-6; D gene: TRBD2; CDR3 DNA: TGTGCCAGCAGTTACGCGGGGGCTGGGGCCAACGTCCTGACTTTC; CDR3 protein: CASSYAGAGANVLTF
CDR3 length: 15; V gene: TRBV14; clone size: .; J gene: TRBJ2-1; D gene: .; CDR3 DNA: TGTGCCAGCAGCCAAGATCTGGCAGCCTACAATGAGCAGTTCTTC; CDR3 protein: CASSQDLAAYNEQFF
CDR3 length: 15; V gene: TRBV6-5; clone size: .; J gene: TRBJ1-4; D gene: TRBD1; CDR3 DNA: TGTGCCAGCAGTTACTCAACAGGGGGGCGCGAAAAACTGTTTTTT; CDR3 protein: CASSYSTGGREKLFF
CDR3 length: 14; V gene: TRBV7-9; clone size: few; J gene: TRBJ1-2; D gene: TRBD1; CDR3 DNA: TGTGCCAGCAGCTTTGCTGCGACAGGGGCCGGCTACACCTTC; CDR3 protein: CASSFAATGAGYTF
CDR3 length: 15; V gene: TRBV30; clone size: once; J gene: TRBJ2-7; D gene: .; CDR3 DNA: TGTGCCTGGAGGAGACCCGGGACACAGGGCTACGAGCAGTACTTC; CDR3 protein: CAWRRPGTQGYEQYF
CDR3 length: 14; V gene: TRBV19; clone size: .; J gene: TRBJ2-5; D gene: .; CDR3 DNA: TGTGCCAGTAGTATAGGAAGGGGCCAAGAGACCCAGTACTTC; CDR3 protein: CASSIGRGQETQYF
CDR3 length: 17; V gene: TRBV18; clone size: .; J gene: TRBJ2-7; D gene: TRBD2; CDR3 DNA: TGTGCCAGCTCACCACTCCCCCTAGCGGCAACCCGGGGCGAGCAGTACTTC; CDR3 protein: CASSPLPLAATRGEQYF
CDR3 length: 10; V gene: TRBV20-1; clone size: .; J gene: TRBJ1-1; D gene: .; CDR3 DNA: TGCAGTGCTGCGACCCGGGGGGCTTTCTTT; CDR3 protein: CSAATRGAFF
CDR3 length: 16; V gene: TRBV28; clone size: .; J gene: TRBJ1-4; D gene: TRBD1; CDR3 DNA: TGTGCCAGCAGTACCATGGTCTCGGGACAGGTGGAAAAACTGTTTTTT; CDR3 protein: CASSTMVSGQVEKLFF
CDR3 length: 14; V gene: TRBV6-1; clone size: .; J gene: TRBJ1-5; D gene: .; CDR3 DNA: TGTGCCAGCAGTTCTAGACAGTACAATCAGCCCCAGCATTTT; CDR3 protein: CASSSRQYNQPQHF
CDR3 length: 14; V gene: TRBV28; clone size: .; J gene: TRBJ1-3; D gene: .; CDR3 DNA: TGTGCCAGCAGTTCCAGTCGCTCTGGAAACACCATATATTTT; CDR3 protein: CASSSSRSGNTIYF
CDR3 length: 13; V gene: TRBV6-1; clone size: .; J gene: TRBJ2-7; D gene: TRBD1; CDR3 DNA: TGTGCCAGCAGAAGACAGGGGGTCTACGAGCAGTACTTC; CDR3 protein: CASRRQGVYEQYF
CDR3 length: 12; V gene: TRBV19; clone size: .; J gene: TRBJ1-2; D gene: TRBD1; CDR3 DNA: TGTGCCAGTAGTATTCCAGGGGGAGGCTACACCTTC; CDR3 protein: CASSIPGGGYTF
CDR3 length: 14; V gene: TRBV13; clone size: .; J gene: TRBJ1-1; D gene: TRBD1; CDR3 DNA: TGTGCCAGCAGCTTATCACAGGGGCTCACTGAAGCTTTCTTT; CDR3 protein: CASSLSQGLTEAFF
CDR3 length: 15; V gene: TRBV5-1; clone size: .; J gene: TRBJ1-4; D gene: .; CDR3 DNA: TGCGCCAGCAGCGGTACAGGGCCAACTAATGAAAAACTGTTTTTT; CDR3 protein: CASSGTGPTNEKLFF